A selection of T cell receptor beta chains follows, all from one sample in a study of cytomegalovirus exposure and HLA in healthy donors. This table comes from immunoSEQ multiplex PCR, and its TCRdb copy is limited to in-frame clones, with some not included. The sample holds fewer than 150,000 clones; around 80% are singletons and the top ten take about 2.2%. Sample: PBMCs. These receptors originate from a man younger than 40 in good health and CMV-seronegative. Each CDR3 is given with its conserved first and last residue. A D gene is named only where the DNA matches it firmly. Size is stated for part of the rows, as once, few or many counts, or as a class when the clone is expanded.

size,V,D,J,DNA,CDR3
.,TRBV4-1,.,TRBJ1-2,TGCGCCAGCAGCCAAGAATTCGTCAGGTCAGTAAAGGATGGCTACACCTTC,CASSQEFVRSVKDGYTF
.,TRBV9,.,TRBJ1-2,TGTGCCAGCAGCGCAGAGCAGGGGTCGGGTGGCTACACCTTC,CASSAEQGSGGYTF
.,TRBV28,.,TRBJ1-2,TGTGCCAGCAATACAGGGTTCGGTGGCTACACCTTC,CASNTGFGGYTF
.,TRBV28,TRBD1,TRBJ1-4,TGTGCCAGCAGGACAGGGACAGACCATGAAAAACTGTTTTTT,CASRTGTDHEKLFF
.,TRBV2,.,TRBJ2-1,TGTGCCAGCAGTGAAGCGCTTACAGGGAATGAGCAGTTCTTC,CASSEALTGNEQFF
.,TRBV7-2,.,TRBJ1-2,TGTGCCAGCAGTATATTACCTCAGGGATATGGCTACACCTTC,CASSILPQGYGYTF
.,TRBV5-1,.,TRBJ2-5,TGCGCCAGCAGCTTGAAGGAGGGACGGGAGACCCAGTACTTC,CASSLKEGRETQYF
.,TRBV23-1,.,TRBJ1-1,TGCGCCATGACAGGGAACACTGAAGCTTTCTTT,CAMTGNTEAFF
few,TRBV27,.,TRBJ1-1,TGTGCCAGCAGTTCCGGGGGGAGAGCTTTCTTT,CASSSGGRAFF
.,TRBV2,.,TRBJ2-3,TGTGCCAGCAGTGGAGGGCCGGTGAGCACAGATACGCAGTATTTT,CASSGGPVSTDTQYF
few,TRBV18,.,TRBJ1-2,TGTGCCAGCTCATCAAATCACTATGGCTACACCTTC,CASSSNHYGYTF
once,TRBV28,TRBD1,TRBJ1-2,TGTGCCAGCCAAGAAGCGGGACAGGGTTTTAACTATGGCTACACCTTC,CASQEAGQGFNYGYTF
.,TRBV5-1,.,TRBJ2-7,TGCGCCAGCAGCTTACGTTCGGTCAGGGGTTGGAGCTACGAGCAGTACTTC,CASSLRSVRGWSYEQYF
once,TRBV7-3,TRBD1,TRBJ2-7,TGTGCCAGCAGCTTGGGGACAGGGGCCTACGAGCAGTACTTC,CASSLGTGAYEQYF